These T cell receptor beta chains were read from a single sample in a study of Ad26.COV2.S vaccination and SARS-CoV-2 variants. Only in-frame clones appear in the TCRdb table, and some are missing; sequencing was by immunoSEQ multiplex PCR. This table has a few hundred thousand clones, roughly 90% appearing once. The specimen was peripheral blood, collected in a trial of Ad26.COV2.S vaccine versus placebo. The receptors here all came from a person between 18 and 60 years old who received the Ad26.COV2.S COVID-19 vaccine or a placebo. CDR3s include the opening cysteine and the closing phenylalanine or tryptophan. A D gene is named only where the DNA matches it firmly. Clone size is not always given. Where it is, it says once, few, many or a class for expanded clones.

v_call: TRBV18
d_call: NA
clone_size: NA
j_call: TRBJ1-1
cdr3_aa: CASSPRMEKSTEAFF
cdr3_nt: TGTGCCAGCTCACCACGTATGGAGAAATCAACTGAAGCTTTCTTT

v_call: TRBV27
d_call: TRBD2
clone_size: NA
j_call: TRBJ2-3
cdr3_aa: CASSLYVGGPGDTQYF
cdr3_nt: TGTGCCAGCAGTTTATACGTGGGAGGGCCAGGTGATACGCAGTATTTT

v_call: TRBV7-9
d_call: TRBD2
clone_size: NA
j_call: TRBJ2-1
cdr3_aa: CASSRWAGGLSNEQFF
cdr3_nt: TGTGCCAGCAGCCGGTGGGCGGGAGGATTGAGCAATGAGCAGTTCTTC

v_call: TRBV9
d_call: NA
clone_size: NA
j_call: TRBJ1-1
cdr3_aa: CASSVVGGRTEAFF
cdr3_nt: TGTGCCAGCAGCGTAGTAGGGGGAAGGACTGAAGCTTTCTTT

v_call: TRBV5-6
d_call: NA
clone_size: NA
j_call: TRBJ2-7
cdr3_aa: CASSLGSTSYEQYF
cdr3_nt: TGTGCCAGCAGCTTGGGCAGCACCTCCTACGAGCAGTACTTC

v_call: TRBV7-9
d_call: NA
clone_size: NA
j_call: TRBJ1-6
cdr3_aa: CASSENRDNFSPLHF
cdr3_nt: TGTGCCAGCAGCGAGAACCGGGATAATTTTTCACCCCTCCACTTT

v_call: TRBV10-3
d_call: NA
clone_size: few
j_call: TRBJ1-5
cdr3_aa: CAISGGVQPQHF
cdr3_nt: TGTGCCATCAGTGGCGGGGTTCAGCCCCAGCATTTT

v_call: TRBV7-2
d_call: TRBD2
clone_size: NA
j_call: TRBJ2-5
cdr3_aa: CASSLVASGGETQYF
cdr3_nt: TGTGCCAGCAGCTTAGTAGCTAGCGGGGGAGAGACCCAGTACTTC

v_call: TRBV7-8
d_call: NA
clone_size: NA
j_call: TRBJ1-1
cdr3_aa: CASSQTEGIVNTEAFF
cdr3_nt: TGTGCCAGCAGCCAGACCGAGGGGATAGTGAACACTGAAGCTTTCTTT

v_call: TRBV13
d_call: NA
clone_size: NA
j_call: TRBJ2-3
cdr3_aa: CASSLAGALADTQYF
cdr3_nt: TGTGCCAGCAGCTTAGCGGGAGCGCTCGCAGATACGCAGTATTTT

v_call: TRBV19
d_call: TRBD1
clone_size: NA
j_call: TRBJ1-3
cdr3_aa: CASSIGTGAGNTIYF
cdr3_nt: TGTGCCAGTAGTATTGGAACAGGGGCTGGAAACACCATATATTTT

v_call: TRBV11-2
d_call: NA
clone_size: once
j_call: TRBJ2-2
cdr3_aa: CASSATTSAVTGELFF
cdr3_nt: TGTGCCAGCAGCGCTACTACGAGCGCCGTCACCGGGGAGCTGTTTTTT

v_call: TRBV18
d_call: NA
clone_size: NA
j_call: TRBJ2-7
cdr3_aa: CASSPVGGEQYF
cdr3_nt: TGTGCCAGCTCACCGGTGGGTGGCGAGCAGTACTTC

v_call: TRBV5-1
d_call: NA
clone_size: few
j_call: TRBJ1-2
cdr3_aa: CASMPGTVSNYGYTF
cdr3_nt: TGCGCCAGCATGCCTGGGACGGTTTCTAACTATGGCTACACCTTC

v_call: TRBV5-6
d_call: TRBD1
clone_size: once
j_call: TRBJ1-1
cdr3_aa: CASAATGGFGAFF
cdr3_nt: TGTGCCAGCGCTGCGACAGGGGGATTCGGAGCTTTCTTT

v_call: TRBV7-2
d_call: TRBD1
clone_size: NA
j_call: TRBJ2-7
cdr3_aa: CASIRGTGSYEQYF
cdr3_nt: TGTGCCAGCATCAGGGGGACAGGCTCCTACGAGCAGTACTTC

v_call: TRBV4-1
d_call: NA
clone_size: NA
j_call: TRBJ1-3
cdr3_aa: CASSQGGVSSGNTIYF
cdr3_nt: TGCGCCAGCAGCCAAGGGGGGGTTAGCTCTGGAAACACCATATATTTT

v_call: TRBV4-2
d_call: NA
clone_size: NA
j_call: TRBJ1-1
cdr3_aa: CASSQGSSGLTEAFF
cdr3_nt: TGTGCCAGCAGCCAAGGATCCTCGGGGTTGACTGAAGCTTTCTTT

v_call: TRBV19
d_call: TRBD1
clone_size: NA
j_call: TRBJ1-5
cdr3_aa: CASRGTGFNQPQHF
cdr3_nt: TGTGCCAGCAGAGGGACAGGATTCAATCAGCCCCAGCATTTT

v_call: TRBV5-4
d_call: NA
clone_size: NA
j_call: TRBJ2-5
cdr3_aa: CASSYDYNQETQYF
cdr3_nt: TGTGCCAGCAGCTACGACTACAACCAAGAGACCCAGTACTTC

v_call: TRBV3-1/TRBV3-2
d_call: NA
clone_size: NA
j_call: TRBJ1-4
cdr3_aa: CASSPHAGKNEKLFF
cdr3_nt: TGTGCCAGCAGCCCCCATGCCGGAAAGAATGAAAAACTGTTTTTT

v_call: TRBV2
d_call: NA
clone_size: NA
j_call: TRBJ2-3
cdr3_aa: CASSELIPSTDTQYF
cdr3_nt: TGTGCCAGCAGTGAGCTAATTCCTAGCACAGATACGCAGTATTTT

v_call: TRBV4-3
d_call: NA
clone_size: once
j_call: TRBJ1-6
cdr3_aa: CASSQVGPPLHF
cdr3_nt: TGCGCCAGCAGCCAAGTCGGGCCGCCCCTCCACTTT

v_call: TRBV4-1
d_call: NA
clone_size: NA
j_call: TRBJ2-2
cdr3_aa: CASSQMSENTGELFF
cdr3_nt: TGCGCCAGCAGCCAAATGAGCGAGAACACCGGGGAGCTGTTTTTT

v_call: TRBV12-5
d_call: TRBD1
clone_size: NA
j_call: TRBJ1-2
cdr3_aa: CASGSSGGAQDGYTF
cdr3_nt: TGTGCTAGTGGCTCCTCAGGGGGCGCGCAGGATGGCTACACCTTC

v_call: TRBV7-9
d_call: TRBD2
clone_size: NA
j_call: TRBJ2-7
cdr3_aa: CASSLVWRGDEQYF
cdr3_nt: TGTGCCAGCAGCTTAGTCTGGCGGGGGGACGAGCAGTACTTC

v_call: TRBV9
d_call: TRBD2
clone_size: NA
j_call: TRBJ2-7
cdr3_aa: CASSVGGGLTYEQYF
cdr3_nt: TGTGCCAGCAGCGTAGGCGGGGGACTAACCTACGAGCAGTACTTC

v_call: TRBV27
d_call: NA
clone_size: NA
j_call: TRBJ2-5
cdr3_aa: CASTPSPSGETQYF
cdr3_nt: TGTGCCAGCACCCCCAGCCCCTCCGGAGAGACCCAGTACTTC

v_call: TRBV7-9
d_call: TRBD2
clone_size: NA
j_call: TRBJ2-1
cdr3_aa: CASSTRTSGGVYEQFF
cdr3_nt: TGTGCCAGCAGCACTAGGACTAGCGGGGGGGTCTATGAGCAGTTCTTC

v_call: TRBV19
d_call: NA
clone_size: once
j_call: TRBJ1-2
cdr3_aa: CASKRSYLIGDYGYTF
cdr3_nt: TGTGCCAGTAAACGGTCCTACCTCATCGGGGACTATGGCTACACCTTC

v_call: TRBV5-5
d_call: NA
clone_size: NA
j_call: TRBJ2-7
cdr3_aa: CASSLWTISTEQYF
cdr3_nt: TGTGCCAGCAGCCTGTGGACTATTTCTACAGAGCAGTACTTC

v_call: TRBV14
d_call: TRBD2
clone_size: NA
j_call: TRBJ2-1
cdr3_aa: CASSPLPGLGYNEQFF
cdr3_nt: TGTGCCAGCAGCCCACTTCCGGGACTAGGCTACAATGAGCAGTTCTTC

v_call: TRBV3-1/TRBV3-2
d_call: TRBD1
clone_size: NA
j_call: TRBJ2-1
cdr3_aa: CASSPTGFHEQFF
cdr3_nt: TGTGCCAGCAGCCCGACAGGGTTCCATGAGCAGTTCTTC

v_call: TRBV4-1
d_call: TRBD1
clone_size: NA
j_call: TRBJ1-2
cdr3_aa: CASSHQDGQGANGYTF
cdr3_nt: TGCGCCAGCAGCCACCAAGATGGACAGGGGGCTAATGGCTACACCTTC

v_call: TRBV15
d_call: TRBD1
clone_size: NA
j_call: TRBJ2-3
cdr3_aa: CATSSGQGGTDTQYF
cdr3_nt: TGTGCCACCAGCAGCGGACAGGGAGGCACAGATACGCAGTATTTT

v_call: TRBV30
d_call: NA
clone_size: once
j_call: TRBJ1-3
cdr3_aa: CAWSPGTSSSGNTIYF
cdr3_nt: TGTGCCTGGAGTCCCGGTACGTCCAGCTCTGGAAACACCATATATTTT

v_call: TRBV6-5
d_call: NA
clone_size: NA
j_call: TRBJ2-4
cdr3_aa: CASSISAKNIQYF
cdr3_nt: TGTGCCAGCAGTATATCGGCCAAAAACATTCAGTACTTC

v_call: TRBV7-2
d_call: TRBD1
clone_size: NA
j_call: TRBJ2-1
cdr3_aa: CASSWGQHYNEQFF
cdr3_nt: TGTGCCAGCAGCTGGGGACAGCATTACAATGAGCAGTTCTTC

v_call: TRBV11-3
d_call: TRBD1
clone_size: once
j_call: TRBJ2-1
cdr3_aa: CASGQGNYNEQFF
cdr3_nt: TGTGCCTCAGGACAGGGGAACTACAATGAGCAGTTCTTC

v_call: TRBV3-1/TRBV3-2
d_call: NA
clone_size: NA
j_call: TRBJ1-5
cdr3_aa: CASSLGNQPQHF
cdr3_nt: TGTGCCAGCAGCCTAGGTAATCAGCCCCAGCATTTT

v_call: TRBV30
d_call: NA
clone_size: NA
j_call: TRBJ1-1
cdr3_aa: CAWSAGFGNTEAFF
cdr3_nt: TGTGCCTGGAGTGCGGGTTTCGGAAACACTGAAGCTTTCTTT

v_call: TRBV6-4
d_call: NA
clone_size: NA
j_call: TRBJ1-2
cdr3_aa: CASSDGTRDYGYTF
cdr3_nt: TGTGCCAGCAGTGACGGGACACGAGACTATGGCTACACCTTC

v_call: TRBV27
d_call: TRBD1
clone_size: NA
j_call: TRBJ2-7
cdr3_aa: CASSAGQGFYEQYF
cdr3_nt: TGTGCCAGCAGCGCAGGACAGGGGTTCTACGAGCAGTACTTC

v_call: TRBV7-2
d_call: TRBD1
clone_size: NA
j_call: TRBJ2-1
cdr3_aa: CASSFLGTGSYNEQFF
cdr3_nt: TGTGCCAGCAGCTTTCTAGGGACAGGGAGTTACAATGAGCAGTTCTTC

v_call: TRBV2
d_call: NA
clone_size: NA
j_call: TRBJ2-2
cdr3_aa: CASRATGIRELFF
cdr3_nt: TGTGCCAGCAGGGCCACAGGGATTCGGGAGCTGTTTTTT

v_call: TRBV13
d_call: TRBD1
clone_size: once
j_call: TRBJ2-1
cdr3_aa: CASSFPAVTGNEQFF
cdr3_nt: TGTGCCAGCAGCTTTCCAGCGGTGACAGGGAATGAGCAGTTCTTC

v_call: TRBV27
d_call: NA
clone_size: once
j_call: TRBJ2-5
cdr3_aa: CASSPRFLETQYF
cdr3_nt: TGTGCCAGCAGTCCCAGGTTTCTAGAGACCCAGTACTTC

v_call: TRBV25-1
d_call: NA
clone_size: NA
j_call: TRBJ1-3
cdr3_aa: CASSVTGISGNTIYF
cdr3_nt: TGTGCCAGCAGTGTCACAGGGATCTCTGGAAACACCATATATTTT

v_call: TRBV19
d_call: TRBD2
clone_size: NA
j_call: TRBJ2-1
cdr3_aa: CASSMPSGLNEQFF
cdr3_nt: TGTGCCAGTAGTATGCCTAGCGGACTGAATGAGCAGTTCTTC

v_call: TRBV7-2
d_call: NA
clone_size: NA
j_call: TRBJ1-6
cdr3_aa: CASSRTNSPLHF
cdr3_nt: TGTGCCAGCAGCCGAACAAATTCACCCCTCCACTTT

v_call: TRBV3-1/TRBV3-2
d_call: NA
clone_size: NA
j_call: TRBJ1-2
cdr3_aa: CASSQRTTRGYTF
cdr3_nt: TGTGCCAGCAGCCAAAGGACTACCCGCGGCTACACCTTC

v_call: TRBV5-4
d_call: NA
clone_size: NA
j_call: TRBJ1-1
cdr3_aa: CASSTGNTEAFF
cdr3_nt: TGTGCCAGCAGCACAGGGAACACTGAAGCTTTCTTT

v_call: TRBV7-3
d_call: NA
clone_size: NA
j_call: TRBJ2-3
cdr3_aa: CASSLYGSGDTQYF
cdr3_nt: TGTGCCAGCAGCTTATACGGGAGTGGAGATACGCAGTATTTT

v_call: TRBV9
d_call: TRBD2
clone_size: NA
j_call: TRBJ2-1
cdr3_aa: CASSPLIGLAGGSNEQFF
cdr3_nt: TGTGCCAGCAGCCCTCTTATTGGACTAGCGGGAGGCAGCAATGAGCAGTTCTTC

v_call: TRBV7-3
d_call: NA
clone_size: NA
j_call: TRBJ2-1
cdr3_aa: CASSFGAYSSYNEQFF
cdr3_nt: TGTGCCAGCAGCTTTGGCGCGTACAGCTCCTACAATGAGCAGTTCTTC

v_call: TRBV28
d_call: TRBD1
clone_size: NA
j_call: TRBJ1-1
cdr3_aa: CASSSYSTGGTEAFF
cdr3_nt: TGTGCCAGCAGTTCATACTCGACAGGGGGCACTGAAGCTTTCTTT

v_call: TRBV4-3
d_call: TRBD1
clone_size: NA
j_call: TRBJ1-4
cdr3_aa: CASSPRGTDEKLFF
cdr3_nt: TGCGCCAGCAGCCCCAGGGGGACGGATGAAAAACTGTTTTTT